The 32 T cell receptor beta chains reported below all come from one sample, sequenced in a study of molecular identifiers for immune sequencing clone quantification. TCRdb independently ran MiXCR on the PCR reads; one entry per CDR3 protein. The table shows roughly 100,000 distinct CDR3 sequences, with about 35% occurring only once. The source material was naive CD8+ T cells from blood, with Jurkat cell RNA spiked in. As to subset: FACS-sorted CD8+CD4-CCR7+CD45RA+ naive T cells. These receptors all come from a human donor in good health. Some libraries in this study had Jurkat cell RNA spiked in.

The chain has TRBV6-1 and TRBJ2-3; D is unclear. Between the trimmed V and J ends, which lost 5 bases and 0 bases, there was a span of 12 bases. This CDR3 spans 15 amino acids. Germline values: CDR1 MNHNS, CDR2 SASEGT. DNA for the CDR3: TGTGCCAGCAGTCGACCGCGCGTTAGCACAGATACGCAGTATTTT. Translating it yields CASSRPRVSTDTQYF.

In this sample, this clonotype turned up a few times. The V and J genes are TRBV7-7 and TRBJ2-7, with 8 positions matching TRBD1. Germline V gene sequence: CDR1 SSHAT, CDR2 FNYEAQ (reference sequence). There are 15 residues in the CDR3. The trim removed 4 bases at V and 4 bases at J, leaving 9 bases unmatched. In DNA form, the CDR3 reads TGTGCCAGCAGCTCGAGCTTCGGGACAGGTTACGAGCAGTACTTC. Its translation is CASSSSFGTGYEQYF.

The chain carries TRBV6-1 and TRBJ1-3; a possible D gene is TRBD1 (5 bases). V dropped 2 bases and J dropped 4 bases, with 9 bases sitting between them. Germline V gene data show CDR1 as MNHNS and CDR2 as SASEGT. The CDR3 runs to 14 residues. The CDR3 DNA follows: TGTGCCAGCAGTGAAAGGGGTGCCGGAAACACCATATATTTT. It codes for CASSERGAGNTIYF.

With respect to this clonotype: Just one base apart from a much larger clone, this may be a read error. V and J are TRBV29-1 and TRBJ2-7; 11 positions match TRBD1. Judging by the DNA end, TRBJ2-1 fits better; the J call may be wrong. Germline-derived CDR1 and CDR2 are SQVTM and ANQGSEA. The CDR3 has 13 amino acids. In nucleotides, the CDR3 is TGCAGCGTACGGGACAGGGGGTCCTACGAGCAGTTCTTC. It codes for CSVRDRGSYEQFF.

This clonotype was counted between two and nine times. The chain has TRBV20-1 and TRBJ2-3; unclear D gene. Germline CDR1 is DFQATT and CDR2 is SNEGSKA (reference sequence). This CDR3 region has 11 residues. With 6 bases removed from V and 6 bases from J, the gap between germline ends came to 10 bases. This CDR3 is CSASSLDTQYF. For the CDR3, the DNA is TGCAGTGCCAGTAGCCTGGATACGCAGTATTTT.

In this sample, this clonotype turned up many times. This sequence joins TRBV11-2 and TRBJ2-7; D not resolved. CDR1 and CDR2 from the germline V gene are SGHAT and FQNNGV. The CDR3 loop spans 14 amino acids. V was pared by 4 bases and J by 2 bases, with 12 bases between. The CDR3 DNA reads TGTGCCAGCAGCTATACGGACGGAACCTACGAGCAGTACTTC. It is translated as CASSYTDGTYEQYF.

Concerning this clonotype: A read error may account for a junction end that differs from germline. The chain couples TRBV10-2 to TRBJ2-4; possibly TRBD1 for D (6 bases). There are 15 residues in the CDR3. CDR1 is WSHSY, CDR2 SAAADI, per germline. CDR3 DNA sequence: TGCGCCAGCAGTGAGCAGGGGCCTACGAAAAACATTCAGCACTTC. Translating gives CASSEQGPTKNIQHF.

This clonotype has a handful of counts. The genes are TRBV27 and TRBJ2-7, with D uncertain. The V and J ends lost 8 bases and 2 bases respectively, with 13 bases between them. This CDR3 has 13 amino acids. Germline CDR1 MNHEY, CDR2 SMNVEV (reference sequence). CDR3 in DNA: TGTGCCAGCTCCCCGGCGAGTCCCTACGAGCAGTACTTC. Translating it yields CASSPASPYEQYF.

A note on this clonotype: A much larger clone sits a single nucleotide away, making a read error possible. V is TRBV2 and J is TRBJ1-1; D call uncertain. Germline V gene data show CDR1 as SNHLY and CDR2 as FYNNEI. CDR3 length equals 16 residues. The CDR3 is CASSADANSLNTEAIF. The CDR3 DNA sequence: TGTGCCAGCAGTGCAGACGCCAACAGCTTGAACACTGAAGCTATCTTT.

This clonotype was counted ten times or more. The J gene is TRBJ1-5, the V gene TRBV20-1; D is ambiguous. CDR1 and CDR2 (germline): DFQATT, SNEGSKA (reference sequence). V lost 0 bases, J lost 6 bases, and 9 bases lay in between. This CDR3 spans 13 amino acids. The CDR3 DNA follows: TGCAGTGCTAGAGACGGGCTATCTCAGCCCCAGCATTTT. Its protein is CSARDGLSQPQHF.

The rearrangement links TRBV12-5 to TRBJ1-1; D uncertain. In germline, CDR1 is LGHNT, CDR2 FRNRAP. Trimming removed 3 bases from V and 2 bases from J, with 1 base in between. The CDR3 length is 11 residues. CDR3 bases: TGTGCTAGTGGTTTTAACACTGAAGCTTTCTTT. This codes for CASGFNTEAFF.

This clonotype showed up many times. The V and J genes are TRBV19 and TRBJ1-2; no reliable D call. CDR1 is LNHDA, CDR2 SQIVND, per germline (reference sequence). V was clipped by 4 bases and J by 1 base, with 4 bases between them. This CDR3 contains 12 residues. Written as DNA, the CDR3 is TGTGCCAGTAGTACTGATAACTATGGCTACACCTTC. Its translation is CASSTDNYGYTF.

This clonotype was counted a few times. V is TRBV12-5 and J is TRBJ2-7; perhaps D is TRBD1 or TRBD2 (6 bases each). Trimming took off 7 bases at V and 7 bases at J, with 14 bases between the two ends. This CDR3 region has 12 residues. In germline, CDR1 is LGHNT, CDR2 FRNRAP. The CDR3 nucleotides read TGTGCTAGTGCCTTCGGAGGGGGGGAGCAGTACTTC. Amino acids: CASAFGGGEQYF.

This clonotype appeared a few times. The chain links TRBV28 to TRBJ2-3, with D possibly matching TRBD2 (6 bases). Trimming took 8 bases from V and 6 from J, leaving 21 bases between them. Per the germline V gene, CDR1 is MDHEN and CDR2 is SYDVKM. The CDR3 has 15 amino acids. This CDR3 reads CASADGRQWMDTQYF. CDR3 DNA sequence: TGTGCCAGCGCGGATGGGAGGCAATGGATGGATACGCAGTATTTT. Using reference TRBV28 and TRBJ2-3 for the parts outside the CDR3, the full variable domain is DVKVTQSSRYLVKRTGEKVFLECVQDMDHENMFWYRQDPGLGLRLIYFSYDVKMKEKGDIPEGYSVSREKKERFSLILESASTNQTSMYLCASADGRQWMDTQYFGPGTRLTVL.

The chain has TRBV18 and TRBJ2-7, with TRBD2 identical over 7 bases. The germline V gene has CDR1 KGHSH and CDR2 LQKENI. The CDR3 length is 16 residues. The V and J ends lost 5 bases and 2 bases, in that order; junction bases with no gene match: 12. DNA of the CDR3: TGTGCCAGCTCAGCTCCCCCTTGGCGGGAGCCCTACGAGCAGTACTTC. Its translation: CASSAPPWREPYEQYF.

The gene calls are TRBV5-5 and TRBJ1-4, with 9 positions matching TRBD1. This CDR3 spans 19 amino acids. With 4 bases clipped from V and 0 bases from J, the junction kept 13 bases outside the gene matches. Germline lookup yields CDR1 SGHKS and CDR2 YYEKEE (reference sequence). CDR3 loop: CASSQTRDREDATNEKLFF. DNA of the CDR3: TGTGCCAGCAGCCAAACCAGGGACAGGGAAGACGCAACTAATGAAAAACTGTTTTTT.

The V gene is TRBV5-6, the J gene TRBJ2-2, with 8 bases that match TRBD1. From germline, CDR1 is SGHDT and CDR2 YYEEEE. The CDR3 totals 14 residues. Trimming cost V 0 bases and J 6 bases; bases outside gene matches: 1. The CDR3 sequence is CASSLGTGSGELFF. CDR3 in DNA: TGTGCCAGCAGCTTGGGGACAGGGTCCGGGGAGCTGTTTTTT.

The CDR3 loop is CASSFPGVGTGELFF. In DNA, the CDR3 is TGTGCCAGCAGTTTCCCCGGGGTGGGCACCGGGGAGCTGTTTTTT. The rearrangement uses TRBV12-3 or TRBV12-4 and TRBJ2-2, with TRBD2 as a possible D gene (5 bases). The CDR3 covers 15 residues. Deletions cut 3 bases from V and 4 bases from J, with 12 bases between.

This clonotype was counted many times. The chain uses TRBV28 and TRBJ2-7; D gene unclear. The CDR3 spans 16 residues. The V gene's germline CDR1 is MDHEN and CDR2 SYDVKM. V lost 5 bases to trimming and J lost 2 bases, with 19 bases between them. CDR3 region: CASSVVPLDYPYEQYF. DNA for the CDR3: TGTGCCAGCAGTGTTGTACCACTCGATTACCCCTACGAGCAGTACTTC.

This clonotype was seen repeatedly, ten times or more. The CDR3 DNA reads as TGCGCCAGCATTGTAAACGGGGAGCTGTTTTTT. It specifies CASIVNGELFF. The chain uses TRBV5-1 and TRBJ2-2, with no clear D. The CDR3 extends over 11 amino acids. Germline CDR1 reads SGHRS; CDR2 reads YFSETQ. The ends were cut back, 6 bases at V and 7 bases at J, with 7 bases in the middle.

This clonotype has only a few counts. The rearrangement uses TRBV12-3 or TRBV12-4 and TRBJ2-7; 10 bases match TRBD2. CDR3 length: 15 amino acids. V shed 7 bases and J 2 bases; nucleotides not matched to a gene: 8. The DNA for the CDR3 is TGTGCCAGCAAAAGCGGGGGGGCTGGGCCCTACGAGCAGTACTTC. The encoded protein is CASKSGGAGPYEQYF.

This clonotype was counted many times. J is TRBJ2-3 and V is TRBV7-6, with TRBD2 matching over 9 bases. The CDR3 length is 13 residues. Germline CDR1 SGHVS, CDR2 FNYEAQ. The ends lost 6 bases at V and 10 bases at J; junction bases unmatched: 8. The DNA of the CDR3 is TGTGCCAGCAGGGGACTAGCAAATCATCCGCAGTATTTT. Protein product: CASRGLANHPQYF.

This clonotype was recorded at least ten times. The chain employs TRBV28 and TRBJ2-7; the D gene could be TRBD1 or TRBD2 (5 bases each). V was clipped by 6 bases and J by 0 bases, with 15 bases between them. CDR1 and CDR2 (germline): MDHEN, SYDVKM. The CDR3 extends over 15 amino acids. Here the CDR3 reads CASSPGALSSYEQYF. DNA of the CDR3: TGTGCCAGCAGCCCCGGGGCGCTAAGCTCCTACGAGCAGTACTTC.

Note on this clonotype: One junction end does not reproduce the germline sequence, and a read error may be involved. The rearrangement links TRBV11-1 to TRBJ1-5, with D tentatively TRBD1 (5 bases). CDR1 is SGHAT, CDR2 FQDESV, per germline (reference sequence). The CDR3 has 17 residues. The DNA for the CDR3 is TGTGCCAGCAGCTTAGCGTCGGACAACGTTAGCAATCAGCCCCAGCAATTT. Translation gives CASSLASDNVSNQPQQF. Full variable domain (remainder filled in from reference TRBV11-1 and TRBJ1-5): EAEVAQSPRYKITEKSQAVAFWCDPISGHATLYWYRQILGQGPELLVQFQDESVVDDSQLPKDRFSAERLKGVDSTLKIQPAELGDSAMYLCASSLASDNVSNQPQQFGDGTRLSIL.

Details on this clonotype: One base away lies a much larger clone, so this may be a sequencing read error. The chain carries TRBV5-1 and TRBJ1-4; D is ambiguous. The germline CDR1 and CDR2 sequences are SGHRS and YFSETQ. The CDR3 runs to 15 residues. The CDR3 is CASSLSVGINEKPFF. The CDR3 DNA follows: TGCGCCAGCAGCTTGTCGGTAGGGATTAATGAAAAACCGTTTTTT. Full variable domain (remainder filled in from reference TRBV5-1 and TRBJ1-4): KAGVTQTPRYLIKTRGQQVTLSCSPISGHRSVSWYQQTPGQGLQFLFEYFSETQRNKGNFPGRFSGRQFSNSRSEMNVSTLELGDSALYLCASSLSVGINEKPFFGSGTQLSVL.

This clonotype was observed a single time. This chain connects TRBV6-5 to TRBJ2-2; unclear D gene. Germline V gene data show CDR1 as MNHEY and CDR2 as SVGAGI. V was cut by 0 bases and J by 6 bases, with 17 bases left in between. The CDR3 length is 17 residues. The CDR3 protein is CASSYSYGIGSPGELFF. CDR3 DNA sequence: TGTGCCAGCAGTTACTCGTATGGCATTGGAAGTCCCGGGGAGCTGTTTTTT.

Written as DNA, the CDR3 is TGTGCCAGCAGTTTAAAGGGCAGGTCCTACGAGCAGTACTTC. Translated: CASSLKGRSYEQYF. The chain carries TRBV27 and TRBJ2-7; no definite D call. This CDR3 contains 14 residues. V was pared by 2 bases and J by 1 base, with 9 bases between. Per the germline V gene, CDR1 is MNHEY and CDR2 is SMNVEV (reference sequence).

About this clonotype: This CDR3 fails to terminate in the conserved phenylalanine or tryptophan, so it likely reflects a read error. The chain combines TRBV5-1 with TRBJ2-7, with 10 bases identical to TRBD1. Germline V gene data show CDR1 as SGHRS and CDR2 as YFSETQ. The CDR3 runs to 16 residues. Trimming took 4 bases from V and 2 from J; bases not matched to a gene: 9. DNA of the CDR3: TGCGCCAGCAGCCCGAGCGGGGACAGGGGAGCCTACGAGCAGTACTTA. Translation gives CASSPSGDRGAYEQYL.

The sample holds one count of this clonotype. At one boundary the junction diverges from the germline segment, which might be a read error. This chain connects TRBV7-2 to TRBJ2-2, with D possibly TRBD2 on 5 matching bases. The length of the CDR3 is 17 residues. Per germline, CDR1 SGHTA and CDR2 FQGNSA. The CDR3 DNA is TGTGCAAGCAGCTTAGAATTCAGTGATAGGAACACCGGGGAGCTGATTTTT. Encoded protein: CASSLEFSDRNTGELIF.

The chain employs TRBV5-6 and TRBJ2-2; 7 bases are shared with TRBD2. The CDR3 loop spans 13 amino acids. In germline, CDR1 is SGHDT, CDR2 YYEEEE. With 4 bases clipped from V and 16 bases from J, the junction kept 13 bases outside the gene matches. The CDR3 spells CASSRGVPNFPFF. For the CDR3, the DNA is TGTGCCAGCAGCCGGGGGGTGCCTAATTTTCCGTTTTTT. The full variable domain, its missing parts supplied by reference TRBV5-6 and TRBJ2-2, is DAGVTQSPTHLIKTRGQQVTLRCSPKSGHDTVSWYQQALGQGPQFIFQYYEEEERQRGNFPDRFSGHQFPNYSSELNVNALLLGDSALYLCASSRGVPNFPFFGEGSRLTVL.

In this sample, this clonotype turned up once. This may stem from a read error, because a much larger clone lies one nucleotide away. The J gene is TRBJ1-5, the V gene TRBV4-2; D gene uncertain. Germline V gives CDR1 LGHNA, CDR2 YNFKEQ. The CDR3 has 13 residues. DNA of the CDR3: TGTGCCAGCAGCCAGGATTCCAATCATCCCCAGCATTTT. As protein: CASSQDSNHPQHF.

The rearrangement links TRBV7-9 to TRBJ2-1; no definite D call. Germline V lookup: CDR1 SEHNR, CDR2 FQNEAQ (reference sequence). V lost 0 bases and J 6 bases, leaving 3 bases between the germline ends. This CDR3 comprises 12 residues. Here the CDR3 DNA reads TGTGCCAGCAGCTTAGCAGCCAATGAGCAGTTCTTC. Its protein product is CASSLAANEQFF.